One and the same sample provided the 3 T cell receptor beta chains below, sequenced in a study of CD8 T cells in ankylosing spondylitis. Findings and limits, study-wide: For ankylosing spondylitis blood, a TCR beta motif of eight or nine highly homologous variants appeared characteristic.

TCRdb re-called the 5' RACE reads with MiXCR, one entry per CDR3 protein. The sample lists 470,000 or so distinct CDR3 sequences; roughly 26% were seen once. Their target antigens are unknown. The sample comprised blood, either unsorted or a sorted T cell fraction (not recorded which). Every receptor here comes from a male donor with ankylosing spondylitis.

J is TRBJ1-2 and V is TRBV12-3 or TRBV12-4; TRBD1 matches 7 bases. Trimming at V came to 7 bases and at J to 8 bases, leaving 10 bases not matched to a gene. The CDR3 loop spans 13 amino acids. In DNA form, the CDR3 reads TGTGCCAGCACCCCAGACAGGGAGGGAGGCTACACCTTC. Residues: CASTPDREGGYTF.

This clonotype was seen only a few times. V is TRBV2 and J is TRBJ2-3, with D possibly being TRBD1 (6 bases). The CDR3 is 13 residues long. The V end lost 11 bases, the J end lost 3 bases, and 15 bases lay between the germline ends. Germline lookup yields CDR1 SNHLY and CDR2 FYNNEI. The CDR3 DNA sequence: TGTGCCGGAAAAACCGGGACAACAGATACGCAGTATTTT. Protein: CAGKTGTTDTQYF.

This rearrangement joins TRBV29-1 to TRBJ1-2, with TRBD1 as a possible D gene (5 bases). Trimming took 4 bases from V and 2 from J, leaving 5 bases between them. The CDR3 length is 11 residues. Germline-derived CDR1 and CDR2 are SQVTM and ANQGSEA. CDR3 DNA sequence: TGCAGCGTTGCAGGGAACTATGGCTACACCTTC. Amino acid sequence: CSVAGNYGYTF.